This paragraph reports one TCR beta chain. No antigen is known for it. The time point is: baseline, week 1 (first vaccination visit). Treatment denoted: pre-vaccination baseline after standard-of-care therapy. Profiling relied on immunoSEQ multiplex PCR, and the TCRdb table lists in-frame clones only, not all of them. The sample has 23,000 or so clones; roughly nine tenths are singletons. These data are taken from a study of a mutant IDH1 vaccine in newly diagnosed glioma. Study background: Receipt of radiotherapy, temozolomide, or both preceded the study, and most received both. Study-wide results and caveats: Vaccination elicited immune responses in 93.3% of patients.

This receptor was taken from a man aged 25-40 years with glioma. This sample comprised PBMCs, obtained from a glioma patient treated with radiotherapy, temozolomide or both.

The CDR3 nucleotides are TGTGCCAGCACCCAAGCCGCTAGCGGGAGCGGAGATACGCAGTATTTT. This codes for CASTQAASGSGDTQYF. The genes are TRBV11-2 and TRBJ2-3, with 10 bases aligning to TRBD2. Germline V lookup: CDR1 SGHAT, CDR2 FQNNGV. The CDR3 is made up of 16 amino acids. J was trimmed by 5 bases and V by 7 bases; bases with no gene match: 12. Drawing the rest from reference TRBV11-2 and TRBJ2-3, the complete variable domain is EAGVAQSPRYKIIEKRQSVAFWCNPISGHATLYWYQQILGQGPKLLIQFQNNGVVDDSQLPKDRFSAERLKGVDSTLKIQPAKLEDSAVYLCASTQAASGSGDTQYFGPGTRLTVL.